The source of this T cell receptor beta chain is a study of graft-versus-host responses after intestinal transplantation. Study summary: Recipients across the board were started on anti-thymocyte globulin induction, then kept on tacrolimus and steroids for about three years.

Assay used: immunoSEQ multiplex PCR; TCRdb lists only in-frame clones, some missing. The sample holds fewer than 9,500 clones, 92% seen once. As concerns this clone: Its antigen is still unknown.

Study outcomes and limitations: GvH clones turned up in recipient marrow; some had shown up first in ileum or blood. Some patients had graft-donor T cell macrochimerism, and their allografts showed high graft-versus-host to host-versus-graft clonal ratios.

The TCR comes from a human patient who received an intestinal transplant, so some T cells may come from the graft donor. The specimen comprised PBMCs, sampled approximately 32 days after intestinal transplant.

The CDR3 here is CASSGRDTSMGGYTF. The CDR3 nucleotides are TGTGCCAGCAGCGGACGGGACACCTCCATGGGGGGCTACACCTTC. The chain uses TRBV9 and TRBJ1-2; the D gene is possibly TRBD1 (6 bases). V was pared by 3 bases and J by 8 bases, with 20 bases between. The CDR3 has 15 amino acids. Germline V gene data show CDR1 as SGDLS and CDR2 as YYNGEE.